These 19 T cell receptor beta chains originate from one sample sequenced in a study of blood T cell repertoires in COVID-19. Generated by immunoSEQ multiplex PCR, the TCRdb table keeps only in-frame clones and is missing some. The repertoire holds some 75,000 clones, about 88% seen once, with 2.5% to 3.5% in the top ten. Sequencing was performed on peripheral blood. The receptor source for this set is a man between 70 and 80 years old with active or convalescent COVID-19.

The V and J genes are TRBV6-6 and TRBJ2-3; 9 nucleotides match TRBD2. Trimming took 2 bases from V and 2 from J; bases not matched to a gene: 2. The CDR3 loop spans 15 amino acids. The germline V gene encodes CDR1 MNHNY and CDR2 SVGAGI (reference sequence). The CDR3 here is CASSYSGGPTDTQYF. Here the CDR3 DNA reads TGTGCCAGCAGTTACAGCGGGGGGCCCACAGATACGCAGTATTTT.

This clone was seen a single time. This sequence joins TRBV19 and TRBJ2-2, with 9 bases fitting TRBD2. Germline V lookup: CDR1 LNHDA, CDR2 SQIVND (reference sequence). The CDR3 is made up of 17 amino acids. The ends lost 0 bases at V and 1 base at J; junction bases unmatched: 3. CDR3 nucleotides: TGTGCCAGTAGTATAGACCCTAGCGGGGTGAACACCGGGGAGCTGTTTTTT. Amino acid sequence: CASSIDPSGVNTGELFF.

The rearrangement joins TRBV7-2 to TRBJ2-7; D possibly corresponds to TRBD1 (6 bases). Trimming left V 6 bases short and J 3 bases short, with 18 bases between. The CDR3 runs 15 residues. Germline V CDR1 and CDR2: SGHTA, FQGNSA. The CDR3 loop reads CASRWTDQPHYEQYF. The CDR3 DNA is TGTGCCAGCAGATGGACAGACCAGCCCCACTACGAGCAGTACTTC.

This clone was counted between two and nine times. The chain uses TRBV10-2 and TRBJ2-6, with a tentative D call TRBD2 (6 bases). The CDR3 covers 16 residues. The ends were cut back, 10 bases at V and 0 bases at J, with 16 bases in the middle. Germline CDR1 and CDR2: WSHSY and SAAADI. This CDR3 reads CATSGTSHSGANVLTF. The CDR3 coding sequence is TGCGCCACCTCCGGGACTTCTCACTCTGGGGCCAACGTCCTGACTTTC.

The chain employs TRBV7-6 and TRBJ2-5; 13 bases align to TRBD2. Trimming removed 2 bases from V and 4 bases from J; junction bases left unmatched: 4. Germline V lookup: CDR1 SGHVS, CDR2 FNYEAQ. The CDR3 contains 16 residues. CDR3 amino acids: CASSLRLAGGRETQYF. In nucleotides, the CDR3 is TGTGCCAGCAGCTTAAGACTAGCGGGGGGTCGAGAGACCCAGTACTTC.

The chain joins TRBV5-6 to TRBJ2-1; 7 bases are a match to TRBD2. V shed 7 bases and J 0 bases; nucleotides not matched to a gene: 10. The CDR3 is 16 amino acids. The V gene's germline CDR1 is SGHDT and CDR2 YYEEEE. The CDR3 loop reads CASLVERGGSYNEQFF. CDR3 DNA sequence: TGTGCCAGCTTGGTTGAGCGGGGCGGCTCCTACAATGAGCAGTTCTTC.

This clone was picked up a small number of times. The rearrangement links TRBV5-4 to TRBJ2-7, with D possibly being TRBD1 (6 bases). V was cut by 4 bases and J by 0 bases, with 14 bases left in between. This CDR3 spans 15 amino acids. The germline gives CDR1 SGHNT, CDR2 YYREEE (reference sequence). CDR3 nucleotide sequence: TGTGCCAGCAGCCTAGGGACATTGAGCTCCTACGAGCAGTACTTC. It translates to CASSLGTLSSYEQYF.

This clone was seen only a few times. This chain connects TRBV5-1 to TRBJ2-5; weak D call: TRBD2 (6 bases). V was pared by 2 bases and J by 7 bases, with 18 bases between. This CDR3 spans 15 amino acids. CDR1 and CDR2 from the germline V gene are SGHRS and YFSETQ. CDR3 sequence: CASSFGTVTSWTQYF. The CDR3 nucleotides are TGCGCCAGCAGCTTCGGGACTGTCACGAGTTGGACCCAGTACTTC.

The V call is TRBV19, the J call TRBJ2-4, with TRBD1 identical over 7 bases. CDR1 and CDR2 (germline): LNHDA, SQIVND (reference sequence). CDR3 length equals 16 residues. Germline trimming cut 3 bases from V and 2 bases from J; bases unmatched to any gene: 7. In DNA, the CDR3 is TGTGCCAGTAGTATTCCTACGACAGGGACCAAAAACATTCAGTACTTC. Translated, it gives CASSIPTTGTKNIQYF.

The genes are TRBV4-1 and TRBJ2-2; D possibly corresponds to TRBD2 (5 bases). The CDR3 runs to 14 residues. The germline gives CDR1 MGHRA, CDR2 YSYEKL. Trimming removed 4 bases at V and 1 base at J, with 7 bases between. The CDR3 spells CASSLGLNTGELFF. CDR3 in DNA: TGCGCCAGCAGCCTAGGACTGAACACCGGGGAGCTGTTTTTT.

The rearrangement uses TRBV27 and TRBJ2-2; the match to TRBD2 covers 12 bases. Unmatched junction bases numbered 15, after V lost 8 bases and J lost 5 bases. The CDR3 has 18 residues. CDR1 MNHEY and CDR2 SMNVEV come from the germline V gene (reference sequence). The CDR3, as DNA: TGTGCCAGCCGCATCGGGCTAGCGGGAGGGCCCACTACCGGGGAGCTGTTTTTT. Its protein product is CASRIGLAGGPTTGELFF.

The J gene is TRBJ1-2, the V gene TRBV7-2, with 8 bases that match TRBD1. The length of the CDR3 is 14 residues. Per the germline V gene, CDR1 is SGHTA and CDR2 is FQGNSA. After removal of 6 bases from V and 8 bases from J, the junction contained 11 bases not matched to a gene. The CDR3, as DNA: TGTGCCAGCAGATCAGGGGGCGGGTTTAAGGGCTACACCTTC. Encoded protein: CASRSGGGFKGYTF.

The chain couples TRBV5-1 to TRBJ1-4, with a weak D call TRBD1 (5 bases). The CDR3 loop spans 15 amino acids. Germline CDR1 is SGHRS and CDR2 is YFSETQ. Trimming stripped 1 base from V and 8 bases from J, with 15 bases between. The CDR3 DNA sequence: TGCGCCAGCAGCTTGTCTGGGGCCGTGGGGGAAAAACTGTTTTTT. Protein sequence: CASSLSGAVGEKLFF.

This rearrangement joins TRBV10-1 to TRBJ2-7; a weak D match, TRBD2 (6 bases). V was pared by 3 bases and J by 6 bases, with 9 bases between. This CDR3 is built from 12 residues. Looked up from germline, CDR1 is WNHNN and CDR2 is SYGVQD (reference sequence). The CDR3 is CASSEAGGEQYF. In DNA form, the CDR3 reads TGCGCCAGCAGTGAAGCGGGCGGCGAGCAGTACTTC.

This clone showed up just a few times. V usage is TRBV6-1 and J usage is TRBJ1-1, with no clear D. The V end lost 0 bases, the J end lost 1 base, and 6 bases lay between the germline ends. Germline V gives CDR1 MNHNS, CDR2 SASEGT. CDR3 size: 14 residues. CDR3 bases: TGTGCCAGCAGTGAAGCGGGCAGGAACACTGAAGCTTTCTTT. Its protein product is CASSEAGRNTEAFF.

The rearrangement uses TRBV5-1 and TRBJ1-1; 11 nucleotides agree with TRBD1. The V and J ends lost 3 bases and 4 bases, in that order; junction bases with no gene match: 14. CDR1 and CDR2 (germline): SGHRS, YFSETQ. The CDR3 runs to 18 residues. The chain's CDR3 is CASSSSVGQGAPGTEAFF. Here the CDR3 DNA reads TGCGCCAGCAGCTCGTCCGTAGGACAGGGGGCCCCCGGCACTGAAGCTTTCTTT.

J is TRBJ2-1 and V is TRBV11-2; TRBD1 aligns across 7 bases. Germline V gives CDR1 SGHAT, CDR2 FQNNGV. CDR3 length equals 15 residues. With 5 bases clipped from V and 3 bases from J, the junction kept 7 bases outside the gene matches. The DNA of the CDR3 is TGTGCCAGCAGCGCCATACAGGGGTACTACAATGAGCAGTTCTTC. The encoded protein is CASSAIQGYYNEQFF.

The chain joins TRBV29-1 to TRBJ1-1; 7 bases align to TRBD1. The CDR3 totals 13 residues. The V gene's germline CDR1 is SQVTM and CDR2 ANQGSEA. J gave up 6 bases and V 8 bases, and 12 bases lay outside the gene matches. The CDR3 loop reads CSLPGQERAEAFF. The DNA of the CDR3 is TGCAGCCTTCCCGGACAGGAGAGGGCTGAAGCTTTCTTT. Full variable domain (remainder filled in from reference TRBV29-1 and TRBJ1-1): SAVISQKPSRDICQRGTSLTIQCQVDSQVTMMFWYRQQPGQSLTLIATANQGSEATYESGFVIDKFPISRPNLTFSTLTVSNMSPEDSSIYLCSLPGQERAEAFFGQGTRLTVV.

The chain joins TRBV2 to TRBJ2-5; 9 positions agree with TRBD2. The CDR3 covers 15 residues. Germline CDR1 reads SNHLY; CDR2 reads FYNNEI. V gave up 0 bases and J gave up 6 bases; unmatched junction bases: 5. The CDR3 DNA reads as TGTGCCAGCAGTGAAGCTAGCGGGAGAGGGAAGACCCAGTACTTC. It is translated as CASSEASGRGKTQYF.